This T cell receptor (beta chain) stems from a study of identifying expanded T cells in peripheral blood. Findings of the study overall: Over two and four weeks, about 17 and 20 clones changed, versus roughly 1.2 between replicates. Across healthy donors, higher total template counts meant significantly greater roughly 2-week count variance.

Remarks on this clone: Its antigen is as yet unknown.

Data came from immunoSEQ multiplex PCR; TCRdb stores just in-frame clones and leaves some out. The sample includes roughly 100,000 clones, roughly 87% seen only once; the top ten take roughly a sixth. Healthy donors had no documented immune events, such as infections, while sampled. The germline V gene encodes CDR1 SEHNR and CDR2 FQNEAQ (reference sequence). Trimming took 0 bases from V and 0 from J, leaving 4 bases between them. This CDR3 contains 14 residues. This chain connects TRBV7-9 to TRBJ2-3; no definite D call. This clonotype was obtained from a person between 18 and 75 years old in good health. The sequencing sample was made of blood. CDR3 bases: TGTGCCAGCAGCTTAGCCAGTAGCACAGATACGCAGTATTTT. This encodes CASSLASSTDTQYF.